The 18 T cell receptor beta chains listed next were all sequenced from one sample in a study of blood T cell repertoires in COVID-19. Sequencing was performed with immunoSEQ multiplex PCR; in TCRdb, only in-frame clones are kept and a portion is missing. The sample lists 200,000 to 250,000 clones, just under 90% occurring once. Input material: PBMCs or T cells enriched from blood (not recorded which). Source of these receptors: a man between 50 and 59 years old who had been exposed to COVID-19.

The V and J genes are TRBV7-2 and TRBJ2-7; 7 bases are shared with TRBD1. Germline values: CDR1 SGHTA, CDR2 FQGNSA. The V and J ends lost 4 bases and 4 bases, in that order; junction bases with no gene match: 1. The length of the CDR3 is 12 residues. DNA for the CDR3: TGTGCCAGCAGCTCACAGGGGTACGAGCAGTACTTC. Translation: CASSSQGYEQYF.

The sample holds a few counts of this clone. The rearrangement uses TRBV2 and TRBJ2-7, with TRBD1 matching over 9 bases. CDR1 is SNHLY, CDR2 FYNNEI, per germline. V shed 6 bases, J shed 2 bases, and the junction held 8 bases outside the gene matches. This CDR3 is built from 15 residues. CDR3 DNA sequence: TGTGCCAGCAGGAAGTACCGGGACAGGGCCTACGAGCAGTACTTC. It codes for CASRKYRDRAYEQYF.

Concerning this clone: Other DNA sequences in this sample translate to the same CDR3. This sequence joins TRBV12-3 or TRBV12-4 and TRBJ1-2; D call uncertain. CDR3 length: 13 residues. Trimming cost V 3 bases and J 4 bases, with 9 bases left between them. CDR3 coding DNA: TGTGCCAGCAGTTTCCGGGGTGGCTATGGCTACACCTTC. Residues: CASSFRGGYGYTF.

CDR3 nucleotides: TGTGCCAGCAGCCCGGTCCGGGAAAAAGAGCAGTTCTTC. Protein: CASSPVREKEQFF. The rearrangement joins TRBV5-4 to TRBJ2-1, with D possibly TRBD2 on 5 matching bases. This CDR3 comprises 13 residues. Germline V gives CDR1 SGHNT, CDR2 YYREEE (reference sequence). V lost 4 bases and J 10 bases, leaving 15 bases between the germline ends.

This chain's CDR3 is CASSRKREGDDGELFF. The CDR3 coding sequence is TGTGCCAGCTCAAGAAAACGGGAGGGCGATGACGGGGAGCTGTTTTTT. The chain is built from TRBV18 and TRBJ2-2; TRBD2 matches 8 bases. Germline lookup yields CDR1 KGHSH and CDR2 LQKENI. Losses at the gene ends were 5 bases for V and 7 bases for J; bases not matched to a gene: 12. The CDR3 runs to 16 residues.

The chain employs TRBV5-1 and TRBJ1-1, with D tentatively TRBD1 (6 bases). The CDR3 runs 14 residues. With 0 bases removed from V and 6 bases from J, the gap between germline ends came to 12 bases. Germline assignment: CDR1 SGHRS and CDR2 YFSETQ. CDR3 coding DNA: TGCGCCAGCAGCTTGGTTGGGGGCGACGCTGAAGCTTTCTTT. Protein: CASSLVGGDAEAFF.

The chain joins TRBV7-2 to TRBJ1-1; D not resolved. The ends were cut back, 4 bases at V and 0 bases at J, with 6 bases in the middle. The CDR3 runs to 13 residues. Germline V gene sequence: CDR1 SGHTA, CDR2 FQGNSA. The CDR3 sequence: CASSYGMNTEAFF. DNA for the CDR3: TGTGCCAGCAGCTACGGGATGAACACTGAAGCTTTCTTT.

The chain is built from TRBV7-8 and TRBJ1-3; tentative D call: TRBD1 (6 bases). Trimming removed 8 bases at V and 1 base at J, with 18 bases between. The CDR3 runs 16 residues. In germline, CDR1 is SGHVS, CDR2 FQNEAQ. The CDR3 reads CASSEGTRGSGNTIYF. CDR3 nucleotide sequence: TGTGCCAGCTCCGAGGGGACAAGAGGGTCTGGAAACACCATATATTTT.

The CDR3 DNA sequence: TGTGCCAGCGGGTTTGATAGCCTTATCCACTTT. It codes for CASGFDSLIHF. This chain uses TRBV2 with TRBJ1-6; no clear D. Germline-derived CDR1 and CDR2 are SNHLY and FYNNEI. This CDR3 region has 11 residues. Trimming removed 8 bases at V and 17 bases at J, with 16 bases between. Filled out from reference TRBV2 and TRBJ1-6, the complete variable domain reads EPEVTQTPSHQVTQMGQEVILRCVPISNHLYFYWYRQILGQKVEFLVSFYNNEISEKSEIFDDQFSVERPDGSNFTLKIRSTKLEDSAMYFCASGFDSLIHFGNGTRLTVT.

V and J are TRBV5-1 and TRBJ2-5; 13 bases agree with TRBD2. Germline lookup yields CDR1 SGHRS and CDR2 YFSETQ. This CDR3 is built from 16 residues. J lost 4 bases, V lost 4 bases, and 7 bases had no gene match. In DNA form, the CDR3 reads TGCGCCAGCAGCCAAGGACTAGCGGGAGTATCAGAGACCCAGTACTTC. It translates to CASSQGLAGVSETQYF.

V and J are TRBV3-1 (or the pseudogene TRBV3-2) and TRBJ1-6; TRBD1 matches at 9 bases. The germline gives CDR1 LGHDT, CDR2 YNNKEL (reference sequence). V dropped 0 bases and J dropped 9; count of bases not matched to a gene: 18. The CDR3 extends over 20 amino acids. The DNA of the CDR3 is TGTGCCAGCAGCCAAGATTGGGGGACAGGGAAAGGAATGGGGGGTTCACCCCTCCACTTT. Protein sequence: CASSQDWGTGKGMGGSPLHF.

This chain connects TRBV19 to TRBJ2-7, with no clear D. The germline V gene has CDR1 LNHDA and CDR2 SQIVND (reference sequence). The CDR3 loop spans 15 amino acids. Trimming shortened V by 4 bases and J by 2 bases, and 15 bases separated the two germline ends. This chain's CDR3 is CASSRWASVAYEQYF. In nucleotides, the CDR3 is TGTGCCAGTAGTAGGTGGGCTTCGGTGGCCTACGAGCAGTACTTC.

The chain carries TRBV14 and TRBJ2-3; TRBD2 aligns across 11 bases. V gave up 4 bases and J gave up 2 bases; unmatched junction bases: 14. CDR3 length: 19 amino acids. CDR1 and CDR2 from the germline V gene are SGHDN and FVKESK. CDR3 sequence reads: CASSPYDSGRVDITDTQYF. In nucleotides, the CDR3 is TGTGCCAGCAGCCCATATGATAGCGGGAGGGTCGATATCACAGATACGCAGTATTTT.

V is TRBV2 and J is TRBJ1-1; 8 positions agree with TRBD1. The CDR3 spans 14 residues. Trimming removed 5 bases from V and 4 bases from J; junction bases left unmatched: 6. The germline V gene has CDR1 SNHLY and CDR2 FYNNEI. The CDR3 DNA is TGTGCCAGCAGTTCGACAGGGGAAATCACTGAAGCTTTCTTT. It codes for CASSSTGEITEAFF.

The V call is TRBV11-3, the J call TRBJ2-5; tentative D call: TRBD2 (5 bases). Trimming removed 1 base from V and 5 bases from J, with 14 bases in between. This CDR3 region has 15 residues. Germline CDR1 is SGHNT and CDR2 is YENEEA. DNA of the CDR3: TGTGCCAGCAGCTTAGCGGGTAGCTCGGGGGAGACCCAGTACTTC. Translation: CASSLAGSSGETQYF.

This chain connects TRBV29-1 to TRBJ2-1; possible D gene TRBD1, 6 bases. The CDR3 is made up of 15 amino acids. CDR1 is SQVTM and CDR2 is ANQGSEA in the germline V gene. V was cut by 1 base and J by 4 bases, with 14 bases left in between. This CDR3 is CSVEAQGLLYNEQFF. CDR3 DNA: TGCAGCGTTGAAGCACAGGGCCTACTATACAATGAGCAGTTCTTC.

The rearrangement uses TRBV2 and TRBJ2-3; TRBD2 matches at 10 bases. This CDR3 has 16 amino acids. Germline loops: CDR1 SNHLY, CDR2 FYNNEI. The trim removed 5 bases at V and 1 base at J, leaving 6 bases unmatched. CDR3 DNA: TGTGCCAGCAGTCTACGAGCGGGGGGGCGCACAGATACGCAGTATTTT. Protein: CASSLRAGGRTDTQYF.

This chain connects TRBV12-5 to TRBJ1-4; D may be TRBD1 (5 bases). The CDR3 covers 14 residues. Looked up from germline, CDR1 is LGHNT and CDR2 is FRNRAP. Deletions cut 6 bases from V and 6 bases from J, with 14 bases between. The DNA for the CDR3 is TGTGCTAGTGGCCGCGGGACGGACCATGAAAAACTGTTTTTT. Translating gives CASGRGTDHEKLFF.